This TCR beta chain is drawn from a study of blood T cells in healthy people across ages. Turning to the study itself: Using template switching, researchers captured about one barcoded beta molecule for each two T cells.

CDR3 size: 15 residues. Trimming took off 4 bases at V and 2 bases at J, with 13 bases between the two ends. CDR1 and CDR2 (germline): SEHNR, FQNEAQ (reference sequence). A sample-barcoded 5' primer and a J-beta primer mix were used in a second PCR of about 6 to 11 cycles. TCRdb used MiXCR to reprocess the 5' RACE reads, holding one entry per CDR3 protein. The table shows 1.5 million to 2 million distinct CDR3 sequences, with roughly 30% occurring only once. The TCR comes from a woman in her twenties or thirties in good health. The V gene is TRBV7-9, the J gene TRBJ2-3; D may be TRBD1 or TRBD2 (5 bases each). The sequenced sample consisted of blood. CDR3 protein: CASSSGKGTTDTQYF. DNA of the CDR3: TGTGCCAGCAGCTCGGGGAAGGGGACCACAGATACGCAGTATTTT.